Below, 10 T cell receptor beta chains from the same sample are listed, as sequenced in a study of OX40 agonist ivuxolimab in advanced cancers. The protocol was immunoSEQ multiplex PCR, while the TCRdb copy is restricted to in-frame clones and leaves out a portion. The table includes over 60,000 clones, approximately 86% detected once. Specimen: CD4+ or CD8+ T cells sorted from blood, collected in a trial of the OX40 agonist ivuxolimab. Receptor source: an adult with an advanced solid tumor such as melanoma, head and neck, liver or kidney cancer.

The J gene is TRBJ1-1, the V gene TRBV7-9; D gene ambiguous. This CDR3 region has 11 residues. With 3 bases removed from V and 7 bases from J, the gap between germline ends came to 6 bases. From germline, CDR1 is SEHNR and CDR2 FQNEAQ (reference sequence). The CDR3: CASSLEREAFF. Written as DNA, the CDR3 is TGTGCCAGCAGCTTGGAACGTGAAGCTTTCTTT.

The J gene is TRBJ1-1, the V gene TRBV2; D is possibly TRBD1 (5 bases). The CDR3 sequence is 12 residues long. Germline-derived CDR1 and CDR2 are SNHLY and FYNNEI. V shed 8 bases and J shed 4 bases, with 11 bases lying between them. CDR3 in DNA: TGTGCCAGCCAGGGATTACGCACTGAAGCTTTCTTT. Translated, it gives CASQGLRTEAFF.

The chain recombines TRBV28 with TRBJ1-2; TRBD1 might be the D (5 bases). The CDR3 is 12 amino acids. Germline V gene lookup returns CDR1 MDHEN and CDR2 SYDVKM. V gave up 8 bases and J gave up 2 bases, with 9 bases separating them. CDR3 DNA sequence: TGTGCCAGCGGGGCAGCGAACTATGGCTACACCTTC. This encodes CASGAANYGYTF.

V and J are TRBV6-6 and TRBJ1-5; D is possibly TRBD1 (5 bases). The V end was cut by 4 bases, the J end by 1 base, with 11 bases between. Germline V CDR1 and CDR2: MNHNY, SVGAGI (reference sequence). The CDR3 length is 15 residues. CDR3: CASSLGGGSNQPQHF. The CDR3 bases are TGTGCCAGCAGTTTAGGTGGGGGGAGCAATCAGCCCCAGCATTTT.

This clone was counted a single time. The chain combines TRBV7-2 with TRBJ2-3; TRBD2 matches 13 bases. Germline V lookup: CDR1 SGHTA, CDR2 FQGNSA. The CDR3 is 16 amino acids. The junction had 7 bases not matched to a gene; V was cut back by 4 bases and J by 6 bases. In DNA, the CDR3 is TGTGCCAGCAGCTCCGGACTAGCGGGAGTAGTGGATACGCAGTATTTT. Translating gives CASSSGLAGVVDTQYF.

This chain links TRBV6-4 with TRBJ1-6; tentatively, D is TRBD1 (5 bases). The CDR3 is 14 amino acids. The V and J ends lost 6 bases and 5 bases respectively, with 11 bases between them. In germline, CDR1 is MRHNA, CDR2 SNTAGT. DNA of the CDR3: TGTGCCAGCAGAGGGACGGCTAATAATTCACCCCTCCACTTT. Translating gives CASRGTANNSPLHF.

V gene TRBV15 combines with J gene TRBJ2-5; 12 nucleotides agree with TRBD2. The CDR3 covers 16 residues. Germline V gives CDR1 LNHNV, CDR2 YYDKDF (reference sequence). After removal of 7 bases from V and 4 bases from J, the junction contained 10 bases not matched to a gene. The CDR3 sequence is CATTKTLAGGSETQYF. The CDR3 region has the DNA TGTGCCACCACCAAGACACTAGCGGGGGGTTCAGAGACCCAGTACTTC. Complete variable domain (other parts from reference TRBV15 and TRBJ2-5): DAMVIQNPRYQVTQFGKPVTLSCSQTLNHNVMYWYQQKSSQAPKLLFHYYDKDFNNEADTPDNFQSRRPNTSFCFLDIRSPGLGDTAMYLCATTKTLAGGSETQYFGPGTRLLVL.

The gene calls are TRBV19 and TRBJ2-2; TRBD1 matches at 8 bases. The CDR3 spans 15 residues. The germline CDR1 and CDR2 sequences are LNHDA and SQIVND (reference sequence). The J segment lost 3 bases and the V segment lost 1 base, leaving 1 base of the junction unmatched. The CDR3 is CASSIGTGYTGELFF. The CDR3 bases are TGTGCCAGTAGTATAGGGACAGGGTACACCGGGGAGCTGTTTTTT.

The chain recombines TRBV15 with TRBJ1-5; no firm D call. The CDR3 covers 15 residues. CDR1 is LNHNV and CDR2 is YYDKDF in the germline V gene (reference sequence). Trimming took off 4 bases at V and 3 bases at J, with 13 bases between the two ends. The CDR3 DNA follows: TGTGCCACCAGCAAAACCATGGAGGACAATCAGCCCCAGCATTTT. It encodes CATSKTMEDNQPQHF.

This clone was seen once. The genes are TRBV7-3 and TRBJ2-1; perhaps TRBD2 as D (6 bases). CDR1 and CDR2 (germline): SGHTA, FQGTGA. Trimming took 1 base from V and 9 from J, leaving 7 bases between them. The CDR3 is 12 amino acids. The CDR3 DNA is TGTGCCAGCAGCTTAAGGGGAGGTGAGCAGTTCTTC. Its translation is CASSLRGGEQFF.